The 18 T cell receptor beta chains below come from one sample, sequenced in a study of beta chain features in type 1 diabetes. The study reverse transcribed the entire isolated RNA, so it sequenced expressed TCRB transcripts. TCRdb keeps only in-frame clones here, not all; method: immunoSEQ multiplex PCR. Among around 340,000 clones listed, roughly 8% were seen once. Sequenced: central memory CD4+ T cells from blood. The receptors were sampled from a woman aged 18-29 years in good health.

The chain combines TRBV13 with TRBJ1-1; D gene unclear. V was pared by 3 bases and J by 2 bases, with 13 bases between. The length of the CDR3 is 15 residues. Germline CDR1 reads PRHDT; CDR2 reads FYEKMQ (reference sequence). This CDR3 reads CASSFRPSTNTEAFF. DNA of the CDR3: TGTGCCAGCAGCTTTCGACCTAGCACCAACACTGAAGCTTTCTTT.

This clone was seen a few times. The V and J genes are TRBV28 and TRBJ1-2; D gene ambiguous. The germline V gene has CDR1 MDHEN and CDR2 SYDVKM. Trimming took off 5 bases at V and 4 bases at J, with 5 bases between the two ends. The CDR3 length is 11 residues. The CDR3 DNA sequence: TGTGCCAGCAGTATTCGCTATGGCTACACCTTC. Amino acids: CASSIRYGYTF.

This clone was counted only a few times. This chain links TRBV9 with TRBJ2-1; 8 bases align to TRBD1. The ends lost 3 bases at V and 6 bases at J; junction bases unmatched: 11. Germline V gives CDR1 SGDLS, CDR2 YYNGEE. The CDR3 contains 16 residues. CDR3 nucleotide sequence: TGTGCCAGCAGCGAAGCCGCAGGGGGCTCTGGCAATGAGCAGTTCTTC. Protein product: CASSEAAGGSGNEQFF.

In its sample, this clone was seen a few times. The rearrangement links TRBV28 to TRBJ1-2; D gene ambiguous. Trimming took 6 bases from V and 3 from J, leaving 11 bases between them. Germline CDR1 and CDR2: MDHEN and SYDVKM. This CDR3 contains 13 residues. The CDR3 loop is CASSTLFDYGYTF. The CDR3 DNA reads as TGTGCCAGCAGCACGCTGTTCGACTATGGCTACACCTTC.

This chain uses TRBV6-1 with TRBJ2-1; 8 bases align to TRBD2. J lost 4 bases, V lost 2 bases, and 7 bases had no gene match. Germline V CDR1 and CDR2: MNHNS, SASEGT. The CDR3 is made up of 16 amino acids. CDR3 DNA sequence: TGTGCCAGCAGTGAACGGGCTAGCGGGTTTTACAATGAGCAGTTCTTC. Residues: CASSERASGFYNEQFF.

The chain combines TRBV7-2 with TRBJ2-7, with 10 bases lining up with TRBD2. Germline V CDR1 and CDR2: SGHTA, FQGNSA. The CDR3 has 18 residues. V shed 5 bases, J shed 3 bases, and the junction held 16 bases outside the gene matches. The CDR3 bases are TGTGCCAGCAGCCCAAGGGGCGGGGGAGCGGGAGGGGGCTACGAGCAGTACTTC. Residues: CASSPRGGGAGGGYEQYF.

This clone was seen a few times. The rearrangement uses TRBV6-5 and TRBJ1-4, with no clear D. With 0 bases removed from V and 8 bases from J, the gap between germline ends came to 13 bases. In germline, CDR1 is MNHEY, CDR2 SVGAGI. This CDR3 is built from 15 residues. CDR3 DNA: TGTGCCAGCAGTTACTCCGGGCAGATGCGGGAAAAACTGTTTTTT. Protein sequence: CASSYSGQMREKLFF.

This rearrangement joins TRBV10-2 to TRBJ2-3, with D unclear. V dropped 4 bases and J dropped 4 bases, with 3 bases sitting between them. The CDR3 has 11 residues. CDR1 WSHSY and CDR2 SAAADI come from the germline V gene. The CDR3 sequence is CASSVADTQYF. CDR3 nucleotides: TGCGCCAGCAGTGTTGCAGATACGCAGTATTTT.

A few counts support this clone. V and J are TRBV6-1 and TRBJ1-2, with 7 nucleotides matching TRBD1. CDR1 is MNHNS, CDR2 SASEGT, per germline. CDR3 size: 12 residues. The V segment lost 6 bases and the J segment 8 bases; nucleotides outside the gene matches: 6. The CDR3, as DNA: TGTGCCAGCAGGGGGACAGCCTGGGGCTACACCTTC. This translates into CASRGTAWGYTF.

This sequence joins TRBV19 and TRBJ2-1, with 7 nucleotides matching TRBD1. CDR1 is LNHDA, CDR2 SQIVND, per germline (reference sequence). With V trimmed by 6 bases and J by 4 bases, 9 bases remained unmatched. The CDR3 length is 15 residues. CDR3 sequence reads: CASSPRGSFYNEQFF. The CDR3, as DNA: TGTGCCAGTAGCCCCAGGGGGTCGTTTTACAATGAGCAGTTCTTC. Drawing the rest from reference TRBV19 and TRBJ2-1, the complete variable domain is DGGITQSPKYLFRKEGQNVTLSCEQNLNHDAMYWYRQDPGQGLRLIYYSQIVNDFQKGDIAEGYSVSREKKESFPLTVTSAQKNPTAFYLCASSPRGSFYNEQFFGPGTRLTVL.

V and J are TRBV10-3 and TRBJ1-1; D might be TRBD1 (5 bases). Between the trimmed V and J ends, which lost 6 bases and 4 bases, there was a span of 9 bases. The CDR3 is 12 amino acids. Germline loops: CDR1 ENHRY, CDR2 SYGVKD. This CDR3 is CAIRGQGTEAFF. The DNA for the CDR3 is TGTGCCATCAGGGGGCAGGGCACTGAAGCTTTCTTT.

Worth noting for this clone: Given a much more abundant clone one base away, this may be a read error. The chain carries TRBV28 and TRBJ2-4, with a possible D match to TRBD1 (5 bases). The CDR3 sequence is 17 residues long. Germline V gene sequence: CDR1 MDHEN, CDR2 SYDVKM. Trimming took off 4 bases at V and 2 bases at J, with 18 bases between the two ends. CDR3 coding DNA: TGTGCCAGCAGTTCCCCAGCGCTCACAGGTCCCAAAAACATTCAGTACTTC. It encodes CASSSPALTGPKNIQYF.

Concerning this clone itself: Other DNA sequences within the sample encode an identical CDR3. The rearrangement joins TRBV5-1 to TRBJ2-1, with a possible D match to TRBD1 (5 bases). The V end was cut by 1 base, the J end by 0 bases, with 8 bases between. Germline V lookup: CDR1 SGHRS, CDR2 YFSETQ. The CDR3 has 15 amino acids. This CDR3 reads CASSLQGSSYNEQFF. For the CDR3, the DNA is TGCGCCAGCAGCTTGCAGGGTAGCTCCTACAATGAGCAGTTCTTC.

In this sample, this clone turned up a few times. The rearrangement links TRBV28 to TRBJ2-1; no clear D. There are 12 residues in the CDR3. V lost 2 bases and J lost 4, with 3 bases in between. The germline V gene encodes CDR1 MDHEN and CDR2 SYDVKM. DNA for the CDR3: TGTGCCAGCAGTTTAACTTACAATGAGCAGTTCTTC. Its protein product is CASSLTYNEQFF. The variable domain in full, completed from reference TRBV28 and TRBJ2-1, reads DVKVTQSSRYLVKRTGEKVFLECVQDMDHENMFWYRQDPGLGLRLIYFSYDVKMKEKGDIPEGYSVSREKKERFSLILESASTNQTSMYLCASSLTYNEQFFGPGTRLTVL.

This clone was detected a few times. The chain couples TRBV7-3 to TRBJ2-3; 7 bases fit TRBD2. In germline, CDR1 is SGHTA, CDR2 FQGTGA. Trimming at V came to 6 bases and at J to 2 bases, leaving 5 bases not matched to a gene. The CDR3 has 14 amino acids. CDR3 region: CASSPAGPTDTQYF. The CDR3 DNA follows: TGTGCCAGCAGTCCAGCGGGACCCACAGATACGCAGTATTTT.

V usage is TRBV5-1 and J usage is TRBJ2-5; perhaps D is TRBD1 or TRBD2 (6 bases each). In germline, CDR1 is SGHRS, CDR2 YFSETQ. Between the trimmed V and J ends, which lost 3 bases and 5 bases, there was a span of 8 bases. The CDR3 length is 12 residues. CDR3 in amino acids: CASSWGAETQYF. Written as DNA, the CDR3 is TGCGCCAGCAGCTGGGGGGCGGAGACCCAGTACTTC. Drawing the rest from reference TRBV5-1 and TRBJ2-5, the complete variable domain is KAGVTQTPRYLIKTRGQQVTLSCSPISGHRSVSWYQQTPGQGLQFLFEYFSETQRNKGNFPGRFSGRQFSNSRSEMNVSTLELGDSALYLCASSWGAETQYFGPGTRLLVL.

V usage is TRBV29-1 and J usage is TRBJ2-7; TRBD2 aligns across 10 bases. V lost 4 bases and J lost 2; bases outside the gene matches: 17. CDR1 and CDR2 from the germline V gene are SQVTM and ANQGSEA. The CDR3 totals 18 residues. CDR3 sequence: CSVAGGSWTSGLPYEQYF. The CDR3 DNA follows: TGCAGCGTTGCAGGGGGCTCCTGGACTAGCGGATTACCCTACGAGCAGTACTTC.

The table lists this clone with a few counts. This rearrangement joins TRBV7-2 to TRBJ2-5; D is perhaps TRBD1 (6 bases). The V gene lost 5 bases and the J gene lost 5 bases, with 15 bases spanning the gap. CDR3 length equals 14 residues. Germline assignment: CDR1 SGHTA and CDR2 FQGNSA. In nucleotides, the CDR3 is TGTGCCAGCAGCACAGTGGGGGCACCCGAGACCCAGTACTTC. Translation: CASSTVGAPETQYF.